One and the same sample provided the 9 T cell receptor beta chains below, sequenced in a study of control samples from healthy donors and cancer patients. The method was immunoSEQ multiplex PCR; TCRdb's version includes in-frame clones alone and lacks a portion of them. The sample yields under 150,000 clones, approximately 86% seen once. The sequenced sample consisted of blood. These receptors came from a woman younger than 45 in good health.

This clone appeared a few times. This chain connects TRBV4-2 to TRBJ1-1, with a weak D call TRBD1 (6 bases). CDR1 is LGHNA and CDR2 is YNFKEQ in the germline V gene. V was pared by 4 bases and J by 4 bases, with 10 bases between. The CDR3 is 13 amino acids. The CDR3 coding sequence is TGTGCCAGCAGCCGAACAGGGCCCACTGAAGCTTTCTTT. Its translation is CASSRTGPTEAFF.

The genes are TRBV28 and TRBJ2-6; a possible D gene is TRBD2 (6 bases). There are 17 residues in the CDR3. Deletions cut 8 bases from V and 0 bases from J, with 17 bases between. CDR1 and CDR2 (germline): MDHEN, SYDVKM. Here the CDR3 DNA reads TGTGCCAGCGGACTATCCCTGCGGTCCTCTGGGGCCAACGTCCTGACTTTC. It codes for CASGLSLRSSGANVLTF.

V usage is TRBV27 and J usage is TRBJ2-1, with 10 bases aligning to TRBD1. Germline-derived CDR1 and CDR2 are MNHEY and SMNVEV (reference sequence). This CDR3 has 15 residues. The trim removed 6 bases at V and 5 bases at J, leaving 7 bases unmatched. CDR3: CASRGVGQGDNEQFF. The CDR3 region has the DNA TGTGCCAGCAGGGGGGTTGGACAGGGGGACAATGAGCAGTTCTTC.

The V gene is TRBV5-1, the J gene TRBJ1-4, with unresolved D. The CDR3 totals 15 residues. From germline, CDR1 is SGHRS and CDR2 YFSETQ. The ends were cut back, 2 bases at V and 0 bases at J, with 8 bases in the middle. The CDR3 loop is CASSLGGATNEKLFF. The CDR3 coding sequence is TGCGCCAGCAGCTTAGGCGGTGCAACTAATGAAAAACTGTTTTTT.

The sample holds one count of this clone. The chain combines TRBV9 with TRBJ2-1; tentative D call: TRBD2 (5 bases). The length of the CDR3 is 16 residues. Trimming removed 3 bases from V and 0 bases from J, with 13 bases in between. CDR1 and CDR2 (germline): SGDLS, YYNGEE. DNA for the CDR3: TGTGCCAGCAGCGCCCAAAGCGGTAGCTCCTACAATGAGCAGTTCTTC. Protein sequence: CASSAQSGSSYNEQFF.

This chain connects TRBV5-1 to TRBJ2-7; 14 bases agree with TRBD2. The junction had 3 bases not matched to a gene; V was cut back by 1 base and J by 3 bases. CDR1 and CDR2 (germline): SGHRS, YFSETQ. This CDR3 contains 16 residues. The CDR3 here is CASSLSGTSGSYEQYF. DNA of the CDR3: TGCGCCAGCAGCTTGTCAGGGACTAGCGGGAGCTACGAGCAGTACTTC.

CDR3 coding DNA: TGTGCCACCAGTGACCCTCGGACAGAAAACTATGGCTACACCTTC. Protein product: CATSDPRTENYGYTF. This sequence joins TRBV24-1 and TRBJ1-2; D is possibly TRBD1 (6 bases). In germline, CDR1 is KGHDR, CDR2 SFDVKD. V lost 4 bases to trimming and J lost 2 bases, with 13 bases between them. The length of the CDR3 is 15 residues.

The chain links TRBV4-2 to TRBJ2-7; D is uncertain. The germline CDR1 and CDR2 sequences are LGHNA and YNFKEQ. V was cut by 4 bases and J by 2 bases, with 9 bases left in between. CDR3 length: 13 residues. The CDR3 reads CASSPEQAYEQYF. The CDR3 bases are TGTGCCAGCAGCCCCGAGCAGGCCTACGAGCAGTACTTC.

The chain employs TRBV20-1 and TRBJ2-1, with 9 bases matching TRBD1. This CDR3 comprises 16 residues. Germline trimming cut 3 bases from V and 4 bases from J; bases unmatched to any gene: 10. Germline CDR1 reads DFQATT; CDR2 reads SNEGSKA (reference sequence). The CDR3 spells CSASPPGQGVYNEQFF. CDR3 nucleotide sequence: TGCAGTGCTAGTCCACCGGGACAGGGAGTGTACAATGAGCAGTTCTTC.